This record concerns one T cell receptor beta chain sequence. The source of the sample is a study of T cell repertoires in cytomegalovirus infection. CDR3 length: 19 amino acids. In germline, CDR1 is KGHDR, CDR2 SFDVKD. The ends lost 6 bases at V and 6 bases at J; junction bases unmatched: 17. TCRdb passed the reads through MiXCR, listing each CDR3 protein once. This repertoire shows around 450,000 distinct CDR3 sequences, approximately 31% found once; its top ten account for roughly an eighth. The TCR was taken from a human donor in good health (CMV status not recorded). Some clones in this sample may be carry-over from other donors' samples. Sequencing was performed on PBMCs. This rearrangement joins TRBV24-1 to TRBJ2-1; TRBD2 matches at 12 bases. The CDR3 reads CATSNPDRVTSGGPNEQFF. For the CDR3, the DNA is TGTGCCACCAGTAACCCCGACAGGGTAACTAGCGGGGGGCCCAATGAGCAGTTCTTC.